The 23 T cell receptor beta chains reported below all come from one sample, sequenced in a study of breast tumors, draining lymph nodes, adjacent tissues. Breast cancer patients provided tissue from their axillary draining lymph nodes. One entry per CDR3 protein, called by TCRdb with MiXCR from the multiplex PCR reads. The data show about 110,000 distinct CDR3 sequences, with around 30% seen just once and about 6% held by the top ten. Sequences were obtained from axillary lymph node tissue. These receptors were collected from a female donor with breast cancer. Some clones in this sample may be carry-over from other donors' samples.

The sample holds many counts of this clonotype. The gene calls are TRBV6-5 and TRBJ1-2; D may be TRBD1 (5 bases). V gave up 4 bases and J gave up 1 base, with 10 bases separating them. Germline values: CDR1 MNHEY, CDR2 SVGAGI. CDR3 length: 14 amino acids. CDR3 in DNA: TGTGCCAGCAGTTCGCACAGGAGTAACTATGGCTACACCTTC. Its translation: CASSSHRSNYGYTF.

This clonotype appeared many times. This rearrangement joins TRBV12-5 to TRBJ2-2; D gene ambiguous. Trimming shortened V by 2 bases and J by 6 bases, and 7 bases separated the two germline ends. CDR3 length: 13 residues. Germline CDR1 LGHNT, CDR2 FRNRAP. The CDR3 sequence: CASGLPESGELFF. CDR3 coding DNA: TGTGCTAGTGGTTTGCCGGAGTCCGGGGAGCTGTTTTTT. Using reference TRBV12-5 and TRBJ2-2 for the parts outside the CDR3, the full variable domain is DARVTQTPRHKVTEMGQEVTMRCQPILGHNTVFWYRQTMMQGLELLAYFRNRAPLDDSGMPKDRFSAEMPDATLATLKIQPSEPRDSAVYFCASGLPESGELFFGEGSRLTVL.

This clonotype was seen repeatedly, ten times or more. The chain carries TRBV6-5 and TRBJ2-5; D is tentatively TRBD1 or TRBD2 (7 bases each). The V end lost 3 bases, the J end lost 0 bases, and 14 bases lay between the germline ends. This CDR3 contains 16 residues. Germline values: CDR1 MNHEY, CDR2 SVGAGI. The CDR3 nucleotides read TGTGCCAGCAGTTATAACCAGGGGGGGAACCAAGAGACCCAGTACTTC. Protein sequence: CASSYNQGGNQETQYF.

To note about this clonotype: A much larger clone lies one base from this, so it may be a read error. The chain couples TRBV6-5 to TRBJ2-1; D may be TRBD2 (6 bases). The CDR3 is 16 amino acids. Looked up from germline, CDR1 is MNHEY and CDR2 is SVGAGI. CDR3 loop: CASSNRGSYSYNEQSF. The CDR3, as DNA: TGTGCCAGCAGCAATCGGGGGTCATACTCCTACAATGAGCAGTCCTTC.

This clonotype has ten or more counts. This rearrangement joins TRBV6-6 to TRBJ1-2; D might be TRBD1 (5 bases). This CDR3 is built from 14 residues. Germline CDR1 is MNHNY and CDR2 is SVGAGI (reference sequence). Trimming pared 5 bases from V and 2 bases from J, leaving 12 bases between. Written as DNA, the CDR3 is TGTGCCAGCAGTCACGGACAAAAAAACTATGGCTACACCTTC. Residues: CASSHGQKNYGYTF.

This clonotype was seen only a few times. A much larger clone sits a single nucleotide away, making a read error possible. This rearrangement joins TRBV9 to TRBJ2-4; 8 bases map to TRBD2. The germline V gene has CDR1 SGDLS and CDR2 YYNGEE. The J segment lost 9 bases and the V segment lost 4 bases, leaving 3 bases of the junction unmatched. CDR3 length: 12 amino acids. The CDR3 sequence is CASSRGGGIQYF. The CDR3 DNA reads TGTGCCAGCAGCCGGGGGGGGGGCATTCAGTACTTC. Combining the CDR3 with reference TRBV9 and TRBJ2-4 gives the whole variable domain DSGVTQTPKHLITATGQRVTLRCSPRSGDLSVYWYQQSLDQGLQFLIQYYNGEERAKGNILERFSAQQFPDLHSELNLSSLELGDSALYFCASSRGGGIQYFGAGTRLSVL.

This clonotype was seen many times. The chain combines TRBV6-6 with TRBJ2-7, with D tentatively TRBD1 (5 bases). Germline CDR1 reads MNHNY; CDR2 reads SVGAGI (reference sequence). Trimming stripped 0 bases from V and 3 bases from J, with 12 bases between. CDR3 length equals 15 residues. Here the CDR3 DNA reads TGTGCCAGCAGTTACTCGGGGCAGGGATTCTACGAGCAGTACTTC. Amino acids: CASSYSGQGFYEQYF.

The rearrangement links TRBV20-1 to TRBJ2-1, with a possible D match to TRBD2 (5 bases). The ends were cut back, 6 bases at V and 0 bases at J, with 18 bases in the middle. The germline gives CDR1 DFQATT, CDR2 SNEGSKA (reference sequence). CDR3 length: 16 amino acids. This CDR3 reads CSAQFGRVLSYNEQFF. In nucleotides, the CDR3 is TGCAGTGCCCAGTTTGGGCGGGTCCTCTCCTACAATGAGCAGTTCTTC.

This clonotype appeared many times. The chain is built from TRBV18 and TRBJ2-2; 11 nucleotides line up with TRBD1. Germline values: CDR1 KGHSH, CDR2 LQKENI. J gave up 7 bases and V 3 bases, and 7 bases lay outside the gene matches. The CDR3 totals 16 residues. The DNA of the CDR3 is TGTGCCAGCTCACCCCGGACAGGGGGCTTCGTCGGGGAGCTGTTTTTT. It yields the protein CASSPRTGGFVGELFF.

The sample holds a few counts of this clonotype. A clone one base away is much larger, so this may be a read error. The chain has TRBV3-1 and TRBJ2-1, with 8 positions matching TRBD2. The germline V gene has CDR1 LGHDT and CDR2 YNNKEL (reference sequence). CDR3 length: 18 residues. V was clipped by 0 bases and J by 5 bases; unmatched bases: 12. CDR3 coding DNA: TGTGCCAGCAGCCAAGATAATCCTGGGGTAGCGGGAAACAATGAGCAGTTCTTC. This encodes CASSQDNPGVAGNNEQFF.

This clonotype was seen many times. One end of the junction does not line up with germline, which may come from a read error. This chain links TRBV7-9 with TRBJ1-2, with a weak D call TRBD1 (5 bases). This CDR3 region has 15 residues. Germline V CDR1 and CDR2: SEHNR, FQNEAQ (reference sequence). The CDR3 sequence is CASSLVAGTVGGYPF. The CDR3 DNA reads TGTGCCAGCAGCTTAGTGGCCGGGACGGTGGGTGGCTACCCCTTC.

This clonotype was seen at least ten times. The CDR3 region has the DNA TGTGCCAGCAGCCGTGTAAGAGCTAGCGGGGGGCCCGAGACCCAGTACTTC. This gives the protein CASSRVRASGGPETQYF. The V call is TRBV7-8, the J call TRBJ2-5; 11 bases line up with TRBD2. The germline CDR1 and CDR2 sequences are SGHVS and FQNEAQ. CDR3 length: 17 amino acids. With 5 bases clipped from V and 5 bases from J, the junction kept 13 bases outside the gene matches. The variable domain in full, completed from reference TRBV7-8 and TRBJ2-5, reads GAGVSQSPRYKVAKRGQDVALRCDPISGHVSLFWYQQALGQGPEFLTYFQNEAQLDKSGLPSDRFFAERPEGSVSTLKIQRTQQEDSAVYLCASSRVRASGGPETQYFGPGTRLLVL.

This clonotype was detected only a few times. Possible read error: a much larger clone is one base away. The rearrangement joins TRBV7-2 to TRBJ2-5; 7 bases are a match to TRBD1. From germline, CDR1 is SGHTA and CDR2 FQGNSA. There are 17 residues in the CDR3. DNA for the CDR3: TGCGCCAGCAGCCAACTTCACCCGGGACAGCCCTGGGTGCCCCAGTACTTC. Its protein is CASSQLHPGQPWVPQYF.

In its sample, this clonotype was seen many times. This chain joins TRBV6-2 or TRBV6-3 and TRBJ1-6; D gene ambiguous. CDR1 and CDR2 (germline): MNHEY, SVGEGT. The CDR3 is made up of 13 amino acids. V shed 5 bases and J shed 14 bases, with 16 bases lying between them. Here the CDR3 reads CASSLNALGSLHF. The CDR3 DNA reads as TGTGCCAGCAGTCTCAACGCTCTCGGATCCCTCCACTTT.

The table lists this clonotype with many counts. The V call is TRBV6-2 or TRBV6-3, the J call TRBJ1-2; D gene uncertain. CDR3 length equals 10 residues. With 10 bases removed from V and 8 bases from J, the gap between germline ends came to 11 bases. The germline gives CDR1 MNHEY, CDR2 SVGEGT. The CDR3 DNA follows: TGTGCCACCCAGCTCGGGGGCTACACCTTC. It encodes CATQLGGYTF.

Concerning this clonotype itself: Given a much more abundant clone one base away, this may be a read error. The CDR3 spells CASSLGGPQPQHF. CDR3 DNA: TGTGCCAGCAGCTTAGGAGGGCCGCAGCCCCAGCATTTT. V is TRBV5-8 and J is TRBJ1-5; D not resolved. Per germline, CDR1 SGHTS and CDR2 YDEGEE. This CDR3 contains 13 residues. The V end lost 2 bases, the J end lost 7 bases, and 10 bases lay between the germline ends.

The J gene is TRBJ2-1, the V gene TRBV7-8; TRBD2 matches at 7 bases. Germline values: CDR1 SGHVS, CDR2 FQNEAQ. The CDR3 covers 16 residues. Trimming removed 0 bases from V and 1 base from J; junction bases left unmatched: 3. The CDR3 sequence is CASSLAHGGSYNEQFF. CDR3 nucleotide sequence: TGTGCCAGCAGCTTAGCACACGGGGGGTCCTACAATGAGCAGTTCTTC.

This clonotype was seen a single time. The junction departs from germline at one end; a sequencing error may be responsible. V and J are TRBV6-2 or TRBV6-3 and TRBJ2-2; maybe TRBD2 (6 bases). Germline CDR1 MNHEY, CDR2 SVGEGT. The CDR3 totals 16 residues. CDR3 nucleotides: TGCGCCGGAGGGCCGAACAAATACTCGAACACCGGGGAGCTGTTTTTT. It codes for CAGGPNKYSNTGELFF.

In this sample, this clonotype turned up many times. The germline gene is not matched at one end of the junction; a read error may be the cause. The chain recombines TRBV19 with TRBJ2-3; D might be TRBD1 (5 bases). The V gene's germline CDR1 is LNHDA and CDR2 SQIVND (reference sequence). CDR3 length: 14 amino acids. CDR3 coding DNA: TGTGCCAGTAGTTACCGACAGAGCAGAGATACGCAGTATTTT. This gives the protein CASSYRQSRDTQYF.

This clonotype has at least ten counts. The V and J genes are TRBV6-2 or TRBV6-3 and TRBJ1-6; D is perhaps TRBD1 (6 bases). The ends were cut back, 5 bases at V and 8 bases at J, with 19 bases in the middle. CDR1 is MNHEY, CDR2 SVGEGT, per germline. The CDR3 contains 16 residues. CDR3 loop: CASSHPGQLLYSPLHF. Here the CDR3 DNA reads TGTGCCAGCAGTCACCCCGGACAGCTCCTCTATTCACCCCTCCACTTT.

This clonotype occurred once. A much larger clone is a single base away; this may be a read error. This sequence joins TRBV19 and TRBJ1-3; D is ambiguous. From germline, CDR1 is LNHDA and CDR2 SQIVND (reference sequence). The CDR3 extends over 17 amino acids. The CDR3 sequence is CASSAGRQSGSGNTISF. The CDR3 DNA is TGTGCCAGTAGTGCCGGCAGACAATCTGGCTCGGGAAACACCATATCTTTT.

Ten or more counts support this clonotype. The rearrangement uses TRBV4-1 and TRBJ1-5; no reliable D call. Germline CDR1 and CDR2: MGHRA and YSYEKL. The CDR3 has 13 residues. V lost 1 base and J lost 5, with 6 bases in between. This CDR3 is CASSQGTDQPQHF. DNA for the CDR3: TGCGCCAGCAGCCAAGGGACGGATCAGCCCCAGCATTTT.

This clonotype was seen repeatedly, ten times or more. CDR3 residues: CASSVEPGGSNYGYTF. CDR3 nucleotide sequence: TGTGCCAGCAGCGTAGAGCCAGGGGGCTCTAACTATGGCTACACCTTC. V gene TRBV9 combines with J gene TRBJ1-2, with 8 bases aligning to TRBD1. Germline lookup yields CDR1 SGDLS and CDR2 YYNGEE. J was trimmed by 0 bases and V by 0 bases; bases with no gene match: 4. There are 16 residues in the CDR3.